Described below is a single T cell receptor (beta chain) sequence and its context. Its target is not known. This specimen comes from a study of T-cell reconstitution after alpha-beta-depleted transplantation in children. Findings of the study overall: Certain patients had high TCRbeta diversity at day 60, and it came from recipient T cells and thymic progenitors that survived. T-cell counts and diversity at one year following transplant were attributed mainly to newly produced T cells. It was reported that alpha-beta T cells came from several hundred expanded graft clones (about two months after transplant).

Unique molecular identifiers were used to barcode this TCRbeta library. TCRdb reprocessed the PCR reads with MiXCR, giving one entry per CDR3 protein. The table includes about 440,000 distinct CDR3 sequences, 43% detected once. Germline V gives CDR1 SGHRS, CDR2 YFSETQ. This CDR3 has 11 amino acids. V was pared by 5 bases and J by 3 bases, with 5 bases between. The source material was PBMCs, sampled before TCRalphabeta/CD19-depleted stem cell transplant. The V and J genes are TRBV5-1 and TRBJ2-5; no clear D gene. The receptor comes from a girl under 10 years old with aplastic anemia, due to receive a stem cell transplant. CDR3 in amino acids: CASRVEETQYF. CDR3 DNA sequence: TGCGCCAGCAGAGTGGAAGAGACCCAGTACTTC.